Only a few counts were recorded for the clone carrying this T cell receptor beta chain. CDR3 size: 16 residues. Germline V gene lookup returns CDR1 MNHEY and CDR2 SMNVEV (reference sequence). V shed 3 bases and J 2 bases; nucleotides not matched to a gene: 4. The source of the sample is a study of blood T cell repertoires in COVID-19. The table came from immunoSEQ multiplex PCR; TCRdb's copy has only in-frame clones and leaves some out. The table shows around 93,000 clones, with over 70% occurring only once. Specimen: peripheral blood. This TCR derives from a woman of 80 years or more with acute or convalescent COVID-19. The V gene is TRBV27, the J gene TRBJ1-4, with 9 bases aligning to TRBD1. The CDR3 DNA follows: TGTGCCAGCAGTTTGGGACAGGGTGCGACTAATGAAAAACTGTTTTTT. It yields the protein CASSLGQGATNEKLFF.